The 13 T cell receptor beta chains presented below share a single source sample, sequenced in a study of shared clonotypes between healthy human individuals. Only in-frame clones appear in the TCRdb table, and some are missing; sequencing was by immunoSEQ multiplex PCR. The sample gives about 2 million clones, 90% to 95% of which show up once; approximately 0.13% is in the top ten. The specimen sequenced was naive CD4+ T cells sorted from blood. Subset in this sample: CD45RA+ positively selected. The receptors here all came from a man in his late teens or twenties in good health.

The chain uses TRBV28 and TRBJ2-3, with TRBD2 identical over 11 bases. The ends lost 2 bases at V and 5 bases at J; junction bases unmatched: 9. This CDR3 is 17 amino acids long. Per the germline V gene, CDR1 is MDHEN and CDR2 is SYDVKM. The CDR3 protein is CASSLRSLAGERDTQYF. CDR3 DNA: TGTGCCAGCAGTTTAAGGTCACTAGCGGGGGAGAGAGATACGCAGTATTTT.

The rearrangement links TRBV9 to TRBJ2-5; 8 bases line up with TRBD2. CDR1 and CDR2 (germline): SGDLS, YYNGEE. V shed 0 bases and J 5 bases; nucleotides not matched to a gene: 9. CDR3 size: 16 residues. The DNA for the CDR3 is TGTGCCAGCAGCGTAGGTAGCGGGGCCGCCAAGGAGACCCAGTACTTC. It yields the protein CASSVGSGAAKETQYF.

Turning to this clone: The sample holds other DNA sequences that translate to the same CDR3. The V call is TRBV5-1, the J call TRBJ2-7; 7 nucleotides line up with TRBD1. The V gene end was trimmed by 0 bases and the J gene end by 2 bases; junction bases not matched to a gene: 5. This CDR3 contains 15 residues. The germline V gene has CDR1 SGHRS and CDR2 YFSETQ. The CDR3 region is CASSLEAGGTYEQYF. In nucleotides, the CDR3 is TGCGCCAGCAGCTTGGAGGCAGGGGGTACCTACGAGCAGTACTTC.

This clone was detected only once. The rearrangement joins TRBV11-2 to TRBJ1-2; a weak D match, TRBD1 (6 bases). Germline lookup yields CDR1 SGHAT and CDR2 FQNNGV. Trimming removed 3 bases at V and 6 bases at J, with 17 bases between. The CDR3 totals 15 residues. The CDR3 loop reads CASSLDLGAPDGYTF. CDR3 sequence (DNA): TGTGCCAGCAGCTTGGATCTGGGGGCGCCGGATGGCTACACCTTC.

This chain links TRBV10-3 with TRBJ1-5; D is unresolved. Looked up from germline, CDR1 is ENHRY and CDR2 is SYGVKD. This CDR3 spans 13 amino acids. The V gene lost 3 bases and the J gene lost 3 bases, with 6 bases spanning the gap. Here the CDR3 reads CAISDTDNQPQHF. CDR3 DNA sequence: TGTGCCATCAGTGACACTGACAATCAGCCCCAGCATTTT.

This chain joins TRBV5-4 and TRBJ2-5; D is possibly TRBD1 or TRBD2 (5 bases each). V lost 4 bases, J lost 5 bases, and 18 bases lay in between. The V gene's germline CDR1 is SGHNT and CDR2 YYREEE (reference sequence). The CDR3 spans 15 residues. The CDR3 nucleotides read TGTGCCAGCAGCCCCGGGACCGCCCGCCTGGAGACCCAGTACTTC. Protein: CASSPGTARLETQYF.

The rearrangement links TRBV7-9 to TRBJ1-4, with a tentative D call TRBD1 (5 bases). Germline lookup yields CDR1 SEHNR and CDR2 FQNEAQ (reference sequence). The CDR3 is made up of 15 amino acids. The ends were cut back, 3 bases at V and 7 bases at J, with 15 bases in the middle. This chain's CDR3 is CASSFGGVGGEKLFF. In DNA, the CDR3 is TGTGCCAGCAGCTTTGGAGGGGTTGGCGGTGAAAAACTGTTTTTT. The complete variable domain, with remaining parts taken from reference TRBV7-9 and TRBJ1-4, reads DTGVSQNPRHKITKRGQNVTFRCDPISEHNRLYWYRQTLGQGPEFLTYFQNEAQLEKSRLLSDRFSAERPKGSFSTLEIQRTEQGDSAMYLCASSFGGVGGEKLFFGSGTQLSVL.

The gene calls are TRBV2 and TRBJ1-1, with no clear D. Trimming took 6 bases from V and 1 from J, leaving 9 bases between them. Germline assignment: CDR1 SNHLY and CDR2 FYNNEI. The CDR3 contains 13 residues. CDR3 loop: CASSPRWNTEAFF. CDR3 nucleotide sequence: TGTGCCAGCAGCCCGCGATGGAACACTGAAGCTTTCTTT.

Note on this clone: Other DNA variants within this sample encode the same CDR3. The chain links TRBV30 to TRBJ1-5, with D unclear. There are 13 residues in the CDR3. CDR1 GTSNPN and CDR2 SVGIG come from the germline V gene (reference sequence). V dropped 1 base and J dropped 5 bases, with 9 bases sitting between them. Written as DNA, the CDR3 is TGTGCCTGGAGTGATAGGGTGGATCAGCCCCAGCATTTT. Residues: CAWSDRVDQPQHF.

The chain links TRBV11-2 to TRBJ2-7; tentatively, D is TRBD2 (6 bases). The CDR3 loop spans 18 amino acids. Trimming removed 1 base at V and 0 bases at J, with 19 bases between. Germline CDR1 reads SGHAT; CDR2 reads FQNNGV. DNA of the CDR3: TGTGCCAGCAGCTTAGGATCTAGGAGTAGCGGCATCTCCTACGAGCAGTACTTC. Translating gives CASSLGSRSSGISYEQYF.

The V call is TRBV28, the J call TRBJ2-4; a possible D gene is TRBD2 (5 bases). V was clipped by 5 bases and J by 8 bases, with 25 bases between them. This CDR3 has 17 residues. The germline V gene has CDR1 MDHEN and CDR2 SYDVKM. CDR3 amino acids: CASSTIRATITIDIQYF. CDR3 DNA: TGTGCCAGCAGTACCATCAGAGCGACTATCACGATCGACATTCAGTACTTC.

This chain uses TRBV6-5 with TRBJ2-5; TRBD1 matches at 10 bases. The DNA end is more similar to TRBJ2-7, so the J call may be wrong. This CDR3 comprises 15 residues. Germline values: CDR1 MNHEY, CDR2 SVGAGI. Here the CDR3 reads CASTRNRGQGYEQYF. The DNA of the CDR3 is TGTGCCAGCACCCGGAATCGGGGACAGGGGTACGAGCAGTACTTC.

The chain has TRBV19 and TRBJ2-7; D unresolved. The CDR3 length is 13 residues. Deletions cut 3 bases from V and 2 bases from J, with 8 bases between. Per germline, CDR1 LNHDA and CDR2 SQIVND (reference sequence). This CDR3 reads CASSMGQPYEQYF. For the CDR3, the DNA is TGTGCCAGTAGTATGGGCCAGCCCTACGAGCAGTACTTC.